The 25 T cell receptor beta chains presented below share a single source sample, sequenced in a study of T cells in localized non-small cell lung cancer. Assay: immunoSEQ multiplex PCR; the TCRdb copy retains only in-frame clones and omits some. The sample lists tens of thousands of clones; roughly 90% were seen once. Here the sequenced sample was peripheral blood, taken before any cancer treatment. Receptors were obtained from a man aged 40 to 75 with stage I lung adenocarcinoma.

V usage is TRBV5-1 and J usage is TRBJ2-2; D may be TRBD1 (5 bases). The ends were cut back, 6 bases at V and 1 base at J, with 10 bases in the middle. CDR1 SGHRS and CDR2 YFSETQ come from the germline V gene. The CDR3 sequence is 14 residues long. Written as DNA, the CDR3 is TGCGCCAGCAAGGCAGGGATGAACACCGGGGAGCTGTTTTTT. Protein: CASKAGMNTGELFF.

This chain links TRBV7-2 with TRBJ1-3, with 7 bases identical to TRBD1. With 3 bases clipped from V and 1 base from J, the junction kept 12 bases outside the gene matches. The CDR3 is 18 amino acids. CDR1 and CDR2 from the germline V gene are SGHTA and FQGNSA. CDR3 protein: CASSLQAGRGDSGNTIYF. The DNA of the CDR3 is TGTGCCAGCAGCTTGCAGGCGGGCAGGGGGGATTCTGGAAACACCATATATTTT. The full variable domain, with the rest looked up from reference TRBV7-2 and TRBJ1-3, is GAGVSQSPSNKVTEKGKDVELRCDPISGHTALYWYRQSLGQGLEFLIYFQGNSAPDKSGLPSDRFSAERTGGSVSTLTIQRTQQEDSAVYLCASSLQAGRGDSGNTIYFGEGSWLTVV.

CDR3 coding DNA: TGTGCCAGCAGCCGGGGACAGGGAAGGAGTTCACCCCTCCACTTT. As protein: CASSRGQGRSSPLHF. The V and J genes are TRBV7-6 and TRBJ1-6; 9 nucleotides agree with TRBD1. Trimming at V came to 5 bases and at J to 9 bases, leaving 8 bases not matched to a gene. Germline values: CDR1 SGHVS, CDR2 FNYEAQ. There are 15 residues in the CDR3.

Comments on this clone: Germline and junction disagree at one end, which may indicate a read error. The chain uses TRBV6-5 and TRBJ2-7; TRBD2 matches at 10 bases. The germline V gene encodes CDR1 MNHEY and CDR2 SVGAGI. This CDR3 is built from 13 residues. The CDR3 sequence is CACRLAGSYEQYF. DNA of the CDR3: TGTGCCTGCAGACTAGCGGGCTCCTACGAGCAGTACTTC.

The V and J genes are TRBV6-6 and TRBJ2-7; 8 bases line up with TRBD1. With 3 bases clipped from V and 3 bases from J, the junction kept 4 bases outside the gene matches. The CDR3 has 14 amino acids. Germline values: CDR1 MNHNY, CDR2 SVGAGI (reference sequence). DNA for the CDR3: TGTGCCAGCAGTTATCAGGGGGCCTACTACGAGCAGTACTTC. It specifies CASSYQGAYYEQYF.

The chain joins TRBV9 to TRBJ2-1; 10 bases agree with TRBD2. J gave up 0 bases and V 8 bases, and 8 bases lay outside the gene matches. The CDR3 is made up of 16 amino acids. Germline V gives CDR1 SGDLS, CDR2 YYNGEE. DNA for the CDR3: TGTGCCAGTGGACTAGCGGCCGCCAGCTCCTACAATGAGCAGTTCTTC. Amino acid sequence: CASGLAAASSYNEQFF.

The chain is built from TRBV9 and TRBJ2-3, with 7 bases that match TRBD2. CDR1 and CDR2 (germline): SGDLS, YYNGEE. The CDR3 contains 17 residues. The trim removed 0 bases at V and 0 bases at J, leaving 7 bases unmatched. The DNA of the CDR3 is TGTGCCAGCAGCGTAGGCGGGAGTGCCCTTAGCACAGATACGCAGTATTTT. Residues: CASSVGGSALSTDTQYF.

This chain joins TRBV29-1 and TRBJ1-2; 8 nucleotides match TRBD1. The CDR3 covers 13 residues. CDR1 SQVTM and CDR2 ANQGSEA come from the germline V gene. Trimming removed 6 bases from V and 1 base from J; junction bases left unmatched: 4. CDR3 nucleotides: TGCAGCGTGGCACAGGGGGTTAACTATGGCTACACCTTC. This encodes CSVAQGVNYGYTF.

The V gene is TRBV2, the J gene TRBJ2-7, with TRBD1 matching 7 bases. Trimming removed 2 bases from V and 0 bases from J; junction bases left unmatched: 4. The CDR3 is 15 residues long. The germline V gene encodes CDR1 SNHLY and CDR2 FYNNEI. Written as DNA, the CDR3 is TGTGCCAGCAGTGAAATACAGGGGATCTCCTACGAGCAGTACTTC. Amino acid sequence: CASSEIQGISYEQYF.

The chain uses TRBV2 and TRBJ2-7; 7 bases match TRBD2. This CDR3 spans 15 amino acids. With 3 bases clipped from V and 3 bases from J, the junction kept 8 bases outside the gene matches. Germline CDR1 and CDR2: SNHLY and FYNNEI. CDR3 residues: CASSDQRGGHYEQYF. CDR3 in DNA: TGTGCCAGCAGTGACCAGCGGGGCGGGCACTACGAGCAGTACTTC.

This clone was seen once. The V gene is TRBV30, the J gene TRBJ2-7; 9 bases align to TRBD1. The length of the CDR3 is 14 residues. Germline V gives CDR1 GTSNPN, CDR2 SVGIG (reference sequence). Unmatched junction bases numbered 4, after V lost 4 bases and J lost 0 bases. As DNA, the CDR3 is TGTGCCTGGACACAGGGGGCCAGCTCCTACGAGCAGTACTTC. Amino acid sequence: CAWTQGASSYEQYF.

The gene calls are TRBV5-4 and TRBJ2-7, with a possible D match to TRBD2 (5 bases). Germline V gives CDR1 SGHNT, CDR2 YYREEE (reference sequence). CDR3 length: 14 amino acids. Trimming removed 4 bases from V and 0 bases from J, with 11 bases in between. In DNA form, the CDR3 reads TGTGCCAGCAGCAACAGAGGGATCTCCTACGAGCAGTACTTC. Translation gives CASSNRGISYEQYF. Full variable domain (missing parts from reference TRBV5-4 and TRBJ2-7): ETGVTQSPTHLIKTRGQQVTLRCSSQSGHNTVSWYQQALGQGPQFIFQYYREEENGRGNFPPRFSGLQFPNYSSELNVNALELDDSALYLCASSNRGISYEQYFGPGTRLTVT.

The J gene is TRBJ2-5, the V gene TRBV7-9; TRBD1 or TRBD2 may be the D gene (5 bases each). The CDR3 is 13 amino acids. Germline assignment: CDR1 SEHNR and CDR2 FQNEAQ (reference sequence). V lost 7 bases to trimming and J lost 4 bases, with 13 bases between them. CDR3 coding DNA: TGTGCCAGCATTCCGACGGGGCGAGAGACCCAGTACTTC. This sequence encodes CASIPTGRETQYF. The entire variable domain, with the rest obtained from reference TRBV7-9 and TRBJ2-5, is as follows: DTGVSQNPRHKITKRGQNVTFRCDPISEHNRLYWYRQTLGQGPEFLTYFQNEAQLEKSRLLSDRFSAERPKGSFSTLEIQRTEQGDSAMYLCASIPTGRETQYFGPGTRLLVL.

This clone was counted a single time. CDR3 coding DNA: TGCGCCAGCAGCTTGGTCGGGGGCGTCGCTGAAGCTTTCTTT. Residues: CASSLVGGVAEAFF. This chain joins TRBV5-1 and TRBJ1-1, with a tentative D call TRBD1 (6 bases). Germline-derived CDR1 and CDR2 are SGHRS and YFSETQ. This CDR3 comprises 14 residues. V was cut by 0 bases and J by 6 bases, with 12 bases left in between.

This chain uses TRBV10-3 with TRBJ1-1, with TRBD1 identical over 7 bases. The CDR3 spans 14 residues. The trim removed 2 bases at V and 6 bases at J, leaving 6 bases unmatched. The germline CDR1 and CDR2 sequences are ENHRY and SYGVKD. CDR3 protein: CAISEGRQGSEAFF. The CDR3 bases are TGTGCCATCAGTGAGGGTAGACAGGGCTCTGAAGCTTTCTTT.

The rearrangement links TRBV6-5 to TRBJ2-7; 11 bases are a match to TRBD2. The CDR3 has 14 residues. Germline CDR1 and CDR2: MNHEY and SVGAGI. The ends lost 6 bases at V and 2 bases at J; junction bases unmatched: 3. The CDR3 here is CASRASGRTYEQYF. In DNA, the CDR3 is TGTGCCAGCAGGGCTAGCGGGAGGACCTACGAGCAGTACTTC.

The V and J genes are TRBV5-1 and TRBJ1-5; D unclear. The CDR3 spans 15 residues. Deletions cut 0 bases from V and 2 bases from J, with 9 bases between. Germline V gives CDR1 SGHRS, CDR2 YFSETQ. In nucleotides, the CDR3 is TGCGCCAGCAGCTTGGAGGGCGCGGGCAATCAGCCCCAGCATTTT. Amino acids: CASSLEGAGNQPQHF.

The chain links TRBV29-1 to TRBJ2-1; maybe TRBD1 (5 bases). Trimming pared 4 bases from V and 5 bases from J, leaving 9 bases between. Germline CDR1 and CDR2: SQVTM and ANQGSEA. There are 12 residues in the CDR3. Here the CDR3 reads CSVVSDNNEQFF. In DNA, the CDR3 is TGCAGCGTTGTTTCGGACAACAATGAGCAGTTCTTC.

The chain joins TRBV6-8 to TRBJ1-4; a weak D match, TRBD1 (6 bases). Germline V CDR1 and CDR2: MNHGY, SAAAGT. This CDR3 comprises 16 residues. The V end lost 6 bases, the J end lost 7 bases, and 21 bases lay between the germline ends. CDR3 residues: CASRYPQGYLAEKLFF. For the CDR3, the DNA is TGTGCCAGCAGATATCCCCAGGGGTATCTGGCTGAAAAACTGTTTTTT.

The chain is built from TRBV5-6 and TRBJ2-3, with D possibly being TRBD1 (6 bases). V was trimmed by 3 bases and J by 5 bases, leaving 10 bases between them. The CDR3 is 13 amino acids. Germline CDR1 reads SGHDT; CDR2 reads YYEEEE. The CDR3 nucleotides are TGTGCCAGCAGCTGGGTAGGGGGAGATACGCAGTATTTT. Translated: CASSWVGGDTQYF.

This chain uses TRBV12-5 with TRBJ1-1; D gene uncertain. The CDR3 loop spans 14 amino acids. Germline V gene data show CDR1 as LGHNT and CDR2 as FRNRAP. V lost 3 bases and J 8 bases, leaving 16 bases between the germline ends. CDR3 nucleotides: TGTGCTAGTGGTTTAACTGCGGCGATATTCGAAGCTTTCTTT. Its protein product is CASGLTAAIFEAFF.

The chain couples TRBV19 to TRBJ1-5; the D is unclear. CDR3 length: 17 amino acids. V shed 0 bases and J shed 1 base, with 13 bases lying between them. Germline V gene data show CDR1 as LNHDA and CDR2 as SQIVND (reference sequence). CDR3 loop: CASSIDHRPDSNQPQHF. CDR3 sequence (DNA): TGTGCCAGTAGTATAGATCACCGACCAGACAGCAATCAGCCCCAGCATTTT. The full variable domain, its missing parts supplied by reference TRBV19 and TRBJ1-5, is DGGITQSPKYLFRKEGQNVTLSCEQNLNHDAMYWYRQDPGQGLRLIYYSQIVNDFQKGDIAEGYSVSREKKESFPLTVTSAQKNPTAFYLCASSIDHRPDSNQPQHFGDGTRLSIL.

This clone was recorded a few times. The V and J genes are TRBV6-1 and TRBJ2-7; D not resolved. CDR1 is MNHNS, CDR2 SASEGT, per germline. Between the trimmed V and J ends, which lost 1 base and 0 bases, there was a span of 10 bases. CDR3 length: 15 residues. The CDR3, as DNA: TGTGCCAGCAGTGAAGTCTTGGTCGGCTCCTACGAGCAGTACTTC. Amino acids: CASSEVLVGSYEQYF.

The rearrangement joins TRBV7-6 to TRBJ2-5; D is undetermined. The CDR3 is made up of 12 amino acids. Trimming removed 8 bases at V and 5 bases at J, with 12 bases between. The germline CDR1 and CDR2 sequences are SGHVS and FNYEAQ. The CDR3 loop reads CASRKGWETQYF. The CDR3 DNA reads as TGTGCCAGCCGCAAGGGATGGGAGACCCAGTACTTC.

For the CDR3, the DNA is TGCGCCAGCAGCCAAGATTGGGGACGGGCAGGGGGCCCCCAGCATTTT. Translation gives CASSQDWGRAGGPQHF. The chain uses TRBV4-3 and TRBJ1-5; 8 bases match TRBD1. V lost 0 bases to trimming and J lost 10 bases; unmatched junction nucleotides: 11. The germline CDR1 and CDR2 sequences are LGHNA and YSLEER. The length of the CDR3 is 16 residues.